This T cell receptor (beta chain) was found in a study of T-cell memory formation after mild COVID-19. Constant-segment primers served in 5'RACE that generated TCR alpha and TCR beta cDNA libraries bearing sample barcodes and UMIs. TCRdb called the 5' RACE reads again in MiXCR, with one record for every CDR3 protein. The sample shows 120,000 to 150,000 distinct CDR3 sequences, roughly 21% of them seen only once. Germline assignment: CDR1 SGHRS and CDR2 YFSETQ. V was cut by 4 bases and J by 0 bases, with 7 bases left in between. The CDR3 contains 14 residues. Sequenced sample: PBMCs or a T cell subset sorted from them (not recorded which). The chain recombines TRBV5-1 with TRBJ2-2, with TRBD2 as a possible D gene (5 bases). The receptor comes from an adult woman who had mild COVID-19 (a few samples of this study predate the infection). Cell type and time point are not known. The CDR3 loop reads CASSPGSNTGELFF. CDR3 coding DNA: TGCGCCAGCAGCCCGGGGTCGAACACCGGGGAGCTGTTTTTT. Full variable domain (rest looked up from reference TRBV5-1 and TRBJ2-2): KAGVTQTPRYLIKTRGQQVTLSCSPISGHRSVSWYQQTPGQGLQFLFEYFSETQRNKGNFPGRFSGRQFSNSRSEMNVSTLELGDSALYLCASSPGSNTGELFFGEGSRLTVL.